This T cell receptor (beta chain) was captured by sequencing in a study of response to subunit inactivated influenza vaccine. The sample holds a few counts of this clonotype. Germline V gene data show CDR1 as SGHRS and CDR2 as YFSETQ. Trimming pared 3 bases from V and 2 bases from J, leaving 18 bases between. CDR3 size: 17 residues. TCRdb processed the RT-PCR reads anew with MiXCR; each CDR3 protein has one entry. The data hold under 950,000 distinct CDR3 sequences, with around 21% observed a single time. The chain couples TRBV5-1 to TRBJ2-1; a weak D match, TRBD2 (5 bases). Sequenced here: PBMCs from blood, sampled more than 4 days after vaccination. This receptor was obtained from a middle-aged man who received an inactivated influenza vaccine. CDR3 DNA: TGCGCCAGCAGCTCGGGATTTTTAGCGCTAGCCTACAATGAGCAGTTCTTC. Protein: CASSSGFLALAYNEQFF.